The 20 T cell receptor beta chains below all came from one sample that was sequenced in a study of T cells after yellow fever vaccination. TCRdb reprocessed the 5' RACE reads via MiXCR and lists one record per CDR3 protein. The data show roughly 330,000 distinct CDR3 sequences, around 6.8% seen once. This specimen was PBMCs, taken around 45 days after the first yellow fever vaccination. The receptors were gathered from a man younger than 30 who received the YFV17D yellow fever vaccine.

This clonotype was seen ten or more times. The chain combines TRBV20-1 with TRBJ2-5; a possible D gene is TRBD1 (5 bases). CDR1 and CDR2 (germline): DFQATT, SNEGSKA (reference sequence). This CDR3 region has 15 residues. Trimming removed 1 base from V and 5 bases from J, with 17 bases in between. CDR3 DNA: TGCAGTGCTAGAGTCAGGGAACGTATTATGGAGACCCAGTACTTC. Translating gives CSARVRERIMETQYF.

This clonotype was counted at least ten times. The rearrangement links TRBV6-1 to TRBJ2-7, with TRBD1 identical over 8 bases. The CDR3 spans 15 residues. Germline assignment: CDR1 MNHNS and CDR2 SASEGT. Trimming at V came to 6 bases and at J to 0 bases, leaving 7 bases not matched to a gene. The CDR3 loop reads CASSPTGTGSYEQYV. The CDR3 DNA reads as TGTGCCAGCAGCCCCACCGGGACAGGCTCCTACGAGCAGTACGTC.

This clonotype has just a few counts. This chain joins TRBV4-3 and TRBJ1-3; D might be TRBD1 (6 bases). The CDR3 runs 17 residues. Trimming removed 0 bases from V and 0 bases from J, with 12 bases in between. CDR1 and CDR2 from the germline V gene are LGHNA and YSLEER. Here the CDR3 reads CASSQDPGHSSGNTIYF. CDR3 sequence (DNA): TGCGCCAGCAGCCAAGATCCGGGACATTCCTCTGGAAACACCATATATTTT.

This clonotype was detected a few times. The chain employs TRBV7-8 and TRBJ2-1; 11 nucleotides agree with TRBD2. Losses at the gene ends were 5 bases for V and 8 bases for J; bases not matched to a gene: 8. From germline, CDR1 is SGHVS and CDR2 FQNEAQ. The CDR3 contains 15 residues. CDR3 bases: TGTGCCAGCAGCCTACTAGCGGGGGTTTCCGATGAGCAGTTCTTC. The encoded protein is CASSLLAGVSDEQFF.

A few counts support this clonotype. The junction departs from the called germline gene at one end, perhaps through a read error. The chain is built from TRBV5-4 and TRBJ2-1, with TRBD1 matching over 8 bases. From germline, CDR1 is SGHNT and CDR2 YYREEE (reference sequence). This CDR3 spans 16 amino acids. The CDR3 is CASRLDRVLSYNEQFF. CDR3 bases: TGTGCCAGCAGGTTGGACAGGGTTTTGTCCTACAATGAGCAGTTCTTC.

The CDR3 sequence is CASSESGGAYNEQFF. CDR3 nucleotides: TGTGCCAGCAGCGAGTCGGGGGGAGCCTACAATGAGCAGTTCTTC. The chain recombines TRBV6-2 or TRBV6-3 with TRBJ2-1, with TRBD2 matching 7 bases. This CDR3 has 15 residues. From germline, CDR1 is MNHEY and CDR2 SVGEGT. The J segment lost 2 bases and the V segment lost 6 bases, leaving 7 bases of the junction unmatched.

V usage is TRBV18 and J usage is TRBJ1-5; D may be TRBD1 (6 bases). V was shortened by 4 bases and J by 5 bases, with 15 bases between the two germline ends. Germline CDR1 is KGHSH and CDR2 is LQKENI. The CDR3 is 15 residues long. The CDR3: CASSHSSRGDQPQHF. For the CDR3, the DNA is TGTGCCAGCTCACATTCGAGCAGGGGCGATCAGCCCCAGCATTTT.

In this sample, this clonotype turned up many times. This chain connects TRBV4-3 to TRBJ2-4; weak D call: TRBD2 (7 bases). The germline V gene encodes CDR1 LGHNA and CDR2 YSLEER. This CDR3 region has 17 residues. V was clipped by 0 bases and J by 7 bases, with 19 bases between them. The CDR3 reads CASSQDHVGGPGNIQYF. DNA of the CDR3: TGCGCCAGCAGCCAAGATCATGTCGGGGGGCCCGGTAACATTCAGTACTTC.

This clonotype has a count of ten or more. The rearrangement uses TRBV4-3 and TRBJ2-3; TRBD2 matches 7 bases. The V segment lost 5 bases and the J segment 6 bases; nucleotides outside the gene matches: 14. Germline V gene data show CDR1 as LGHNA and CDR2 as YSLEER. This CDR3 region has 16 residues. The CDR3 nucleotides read TGCGCCAGCAGCAAGAAAGCCCCGGGACTACTTGATACGCAGTATTTT. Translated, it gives CASSKKAPGLLDTQYF.

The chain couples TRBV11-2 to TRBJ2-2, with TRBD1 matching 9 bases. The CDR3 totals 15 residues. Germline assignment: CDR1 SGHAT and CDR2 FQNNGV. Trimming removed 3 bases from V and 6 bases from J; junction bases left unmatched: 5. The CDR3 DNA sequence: TGTGCCAGCAGCTTGCCTACAGGGGGCTCCGGGGAGCTGTTTTTT. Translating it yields CASSLPTGGSGELFF.

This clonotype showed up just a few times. CDR3 residues: CSARPASGLTDTQYF. In nucleotides, the CDR3 is TGCAGTGCTAGGCCGGCTAGCGGCCTCACAGATACGCAGTATTTT. This chain joins TRBV20-1 and TRBJ2-3, with 7 bases lining up with TRBD2. Germline CDR1 reads DFQATT; CDR2 reads SNEGSKA (reference sequence). The CDR3 is 15 residues long. With V trimmed by 3 bases and J by 2 bases, 8 bases remained unmatched.

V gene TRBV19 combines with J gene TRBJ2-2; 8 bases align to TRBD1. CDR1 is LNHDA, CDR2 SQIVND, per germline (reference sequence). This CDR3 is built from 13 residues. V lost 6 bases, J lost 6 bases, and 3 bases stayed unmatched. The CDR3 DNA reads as TGTGCCAGTAGGGACAGGGAATCCGGGGAGCTGTTTTTT. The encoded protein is CASRDRESGELFF.

CDR3 loop: CASSRSSTGELFF. DNA of the CDR3: TGTGCCAGCAGCCGATCCAGCACCGGGGAGCTGTTTTTT. The chain is built from TRBV12-3 or TRBV12-4 and TRBJ2-2; D unresolved. Trimming took off 6 bases at V and 4 bases at J, with 9 bases between the two ends. CDR3 length: 13 amino acids.

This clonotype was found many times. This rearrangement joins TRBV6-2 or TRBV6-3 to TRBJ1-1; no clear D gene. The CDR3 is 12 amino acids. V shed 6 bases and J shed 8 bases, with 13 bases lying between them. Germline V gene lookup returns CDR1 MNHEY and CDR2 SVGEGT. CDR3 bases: TGTGCCAGCAGCTCTGAGGGTAGGGAAGCTTTCTTT. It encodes CASSSEGREAFF.

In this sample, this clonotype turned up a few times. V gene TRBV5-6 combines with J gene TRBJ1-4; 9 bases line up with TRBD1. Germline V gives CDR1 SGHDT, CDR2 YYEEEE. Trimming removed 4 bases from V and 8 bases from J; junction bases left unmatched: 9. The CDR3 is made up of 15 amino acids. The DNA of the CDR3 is TGTGCCAGCAGCCCGTCCGGGACAGGGTACGAAAAACTGTTTTTT. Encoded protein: CASSPSGTGYEKLFF.

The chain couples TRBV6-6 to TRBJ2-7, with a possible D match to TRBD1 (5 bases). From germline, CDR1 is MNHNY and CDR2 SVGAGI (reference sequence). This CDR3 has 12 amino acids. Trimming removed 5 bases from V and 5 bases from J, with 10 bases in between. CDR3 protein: CASSPGSHEQYF. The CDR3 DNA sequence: TGTGCCAGCAGTCCAGGGTCCCACGAGCAGTACTTC.

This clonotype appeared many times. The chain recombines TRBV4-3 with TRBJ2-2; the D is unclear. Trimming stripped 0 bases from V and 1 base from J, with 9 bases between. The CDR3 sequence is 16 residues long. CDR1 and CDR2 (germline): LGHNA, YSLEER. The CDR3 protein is CASSQEVLGNTGELFF. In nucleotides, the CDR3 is TGCGCCAGCAGCCAAGAGGTTTTGGGGAACACCGGGGAGCTGTTTTTT.

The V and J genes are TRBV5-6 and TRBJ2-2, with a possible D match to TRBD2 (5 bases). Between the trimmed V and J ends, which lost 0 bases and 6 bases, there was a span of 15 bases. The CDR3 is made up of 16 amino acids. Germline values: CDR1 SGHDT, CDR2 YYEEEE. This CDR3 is CASSLGGDVYAGELFF. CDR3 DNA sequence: TGTGCCAGCAGCTTGGGGGGAGATGTTTACGCCGGGGAGCTGTTTTTT.

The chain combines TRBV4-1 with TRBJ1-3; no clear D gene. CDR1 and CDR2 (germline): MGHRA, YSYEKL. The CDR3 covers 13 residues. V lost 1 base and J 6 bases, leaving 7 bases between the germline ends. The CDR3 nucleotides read TGCGCCAGCAGCCAAGGGGCCCTAAACACCATATATTTT. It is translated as CASSQGALNTIYF.

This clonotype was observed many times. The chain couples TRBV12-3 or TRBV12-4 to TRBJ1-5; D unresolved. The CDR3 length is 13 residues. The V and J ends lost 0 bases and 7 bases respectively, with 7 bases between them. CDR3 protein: CASSLALTQPQHF. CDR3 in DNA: TGTGCCAGCAGTTTAGCGCTTACCCAGCCCCAGCATTTT.